This T cell receptor (beta chain) was profiled in a study of control samples from healthy donors and cancer patients. Trimming stripped 6 bases from V and 5 bases from J, with 8 bases between. This CDR3 region has 12 residues. CDR1 is MNHEY and CDR2 is SVGAGI in the germline V gene. The repertoire was sequenced with immunoSEQ multiplex PCR; TCRdb's copy has only in-frame clones and lacks some. The sample has 350,000 to 450,000 clones, 75% to 95% seen once. Source material: PBMCs. This receptor was identified in a middle-aged man with head and neck cancer. The chain combines TRBV6-5 with TRBJ1-5, with unresolved D. The CDR3 DNA sequence: TGTGCCAGCAGCCCCACGGATCAGCCCCAGCATTTT. Protein: CASSPTDQPQHF.